Listed here is a single T cell receptor beta chain. CDR3 size: 17 residues. Germline V gene sequence: CDR1 SGHNT, CDR2 YYREEE (reference sequence). The V and J ends lost 4 bases and 1 base, in that order; junction bases with no gene match: 7. This sample is part of a study of control samples from healthy donors and cancer patients. Using immunoSEQ multiplex PCR, the repertoire was profiled, and TCRdb retains in-frame clones only, with some absent. The sample holds roughly 88,000 clones; 80% to 95% are singletons and the top ten take around 1%. The sequence derives from a woman aged 25 to 39 in good health. The sample was blood. The chain has TRBV5-4 and TRBJ1-6, with 8 bases identical to TRBD1. The CDR3 loop reads CASSPGGILSYNSPLHF. CDR3 DNA: TGTGCCAGCAGCCCAGGGGGCATTTTGTCCTATAATTCACCCCTCCACTTT.